Following are 13 T cell receptor beta chains from one sample sequenced in a study of T cell responses to AZD1222 COVID-19 vaccine. The assay was immunoSEQ multiplex PCR, and TCRdb's table has in-frame clones only and misses some. Here the sample spans roughly 70,000 clones, roughly 80% being singletons. The sample in question was peripheral blood, obtained 28 days after the second AZD1222 dose. The receptors derive from an adult who received the AZD1222 COVID-19 vaccine.

The chain carries TRBV3-1 (or the pseudogene TRBV3-2) and TRBJ1-5, with a possible D match to TRBD1 (6 bases). The V end was cut by 3 bases, the J end by 5 bases, with 8 bases between. The V gene's germline CDR1 is LGHDT and CDR2 YNNKEL (reference sequence). This CDR3 comprises 13 residues. The CDR3 spells CASSQYRDQPQHF. CDR3 nucleotide sequence: TGTGCCAGCAGCCAGTACAGGGATCAGCCCCAGCATTTT.

This clone has only one observation. This sequence joins TRBV7-9 and TRBJ1-2; 11 nucleotides align to TRBD1. This CDR3 comprises 16 residues. The V gene end was trimmed by 6 bases and the J gene end by 5 bases; junction bases not matched to a gene: 11. Germline loops: CDR1 SEHNR, CDR2 FQNEAQ (reference sequence). The DNA of the CDR3 is TGTGCCAGCAGTCCCAAGGGACAGGGGGTTCTATATGGCTACACCTTC. Amino acids: CASSPKGQGVLYGYTF.

In DNA form, the CDR3 reads TGCGCCAGCAGCCAAGGCCCTGGCAGGGGCCCCGGGACTGAAGCTTTCTTT. It translates to CASSQGPGRGPGTEAFF. J is TRBJ1-1 and V is TRBV4-3; the D gene is possibly TRBD1 (6 bases). Looked up from germline, CDR1 is LGHNA and CDR2 is YSLEER. This CDR3 contains 17 residues. Trimming left V 1 base short and J 5 bases short, with 20 bases between.

The chain employs TRBV18 and TRBJ2-3; TRBD1 matches at 9 bases. Germline values: CDR1 KGHSH, CDR2 LQKENI. The CDR3 is made up of 16 amino acids. V trimming: 3 bases; J trimming: 4 bases; junction bases outside the gene matches: 8. CDR3 residues: CASSPPGTGFPDTQYF. In nucleotides, the CDR3 is TGTGCCAGCTCACCCCCCGGGACAGGGTTTCCAGATACGCAGTATTTT.

The V gene is TRBV6-2 or TRBV6-3, the J gene TRBJ1-2; D call uncertain. Trimming stripped 2 bases from V and 8 bases from J, with 9 bases between. From germline, CDR1 is MNHEY and CDR2 SVGEGT. The CDR3 sequence is 12 residues long. CDR3: CASSYDVGGYTF. CDR3 in DNA: TGTGCCAGCAGTTACGACGTCGGGGGCTACACCTTC.

The rearrangement joins TRBV19 to TRBJ1-6, with D hard to call. The V end was cut by 6 bases, the J end by 8 bases, with 11 bases between. This CDR3 spans 13 amino acids. CDR1 is LNHDA, CDR2 SQIVND, per germline (reference sequence). As DNA, the CDR3 is TGTGCCAGTAGAGGGCAGGAGGATTCACCCCTCCACTTT. Translated, it gives CASRGQEDSPLHF.

CDR3 sequence: CASSPQGVGQPQHF. Here the CDR3 DNA reads TGTGCCAGCAGCCCACAGGGCGTAGGTCAGCCCCAGCATTTT. The chain is built from TRBV9 and TRBJ1-5, with a tentative D call TRBD1 (6 bases). The CDR3 has 14 residues. Looked up from germline, CDR1 is SGDLS and CDR2 is YYNGEE. The V end lost 4 bases, the J end lost 6 bases, and 14 bases lay between the germline ends.

The table lists this clone with a count of one. The chain joins TRBV5-1 to TRBJ1-2; a weak D match, TRBD1 (5 bases). The CDR3 has 16 amino acids. V lost 3 bases and J lost 2, with 17 bases in between. Germline CDR1 SGHRS, CDR2 YFSETQ. The chain's CDR3 is CASSYGNQGSNYGYTF. CDR3 DNA sequence: TGCGCCAGCAGCTATGGGAACCAGGGATCCAACTATGGCTACACCTTC.

The genes are TRBV7-9 and TRBJ2-7; 7 bases are shared with TRBD1. Germline values: CDR1 SEHNR, CDR2 FQNEAQ (reference sequence). The junction had 13 bases not matched to a gene; V was cut back by 5 bases and J by 6 bases. The CDR3 has 15 amino acids. As DNA, the CDR3 is TGTGCCAGCAGCCCGCGGACAGGACTTTTGATCGAGCAGTACTTC. Protein sequence: CASSPRTGLLIEQYF. Looking up the rest from reference TRBV7-9 and TRBJ2-7 gives the full variable domain: DTGVSQNPRHKITKRGQNVTFRCDPISEHNRLYWYRQTLGQGPEFLTYFQNEAQLEKSRLLSDRFSAERPKGSFSTLEIQRTEQGDSAMYLCASSPRTGLLIEQYFGPGTRLTVT.

V and J are TRBV19 and TRBJ1-1; no clear D gene. The CDR3 covers 12 residues. Germline V gene data show CDR1 as LNHDA and CDR2 as SQIVND (reference sequence). V was shortened by 7 bases and J by 4 bases, with 10 bases between the two germline ends. The CDR3: CASIEFGTEAFF. The DNA for the CDR3 is TGTGCCAGTATTGAGTTCGGCACTGAAGCTTTCTTT.

The V gene is TRBV7-2, the J gene TRBJ1-4, with D tentatively TRBD1 (6 bases). Germline V CDR1 and CDR2: SGHTA, FQGNSA. V was pared by 2 bases and J by 11 bases, with 9 bases between. CDR3 length: 12 residues. For the CDR3, the DNA is TGTGCCAGCAGCTTACGAAGGGGGAAACTGTTTTTT. Encoded protein: CASSLRRGKLFF.

V usage is TRBV11-2 and J usage is TRBJ2-3, with 7 bases identical to TRBD1. Germline CDR1 reads SGHAT; CDR2 reads FQNNGV. CDR3 length equals 15 residues. J lost 2 bases, V lost 5 bases, and 7 bases had no gene match. Here the CDR3 DNA reads TGTGCCAGCAGCCAACGACAGGGATTCACAGATACGCAGTATTTT. It codes for CASSQRQGFTDTQYF.

In DNA form, the CDR3 reads TGTGCCAGCAGCGTCCAGAGGGCCAGTGGCTACACCTTC. Amino acid sequence: CASSVQRASGYTF. The chain combines TRBV12-3 or TRBV12-4 with TRBJ1-2; D gene ambiguous. The CDR3 sequence is 13 residues long. Trimming pared 6 bases from V and 7 bases from J, leaving 15 bases between.